The following is a TCR beta chain sequence with its context. The data stem from a study of blood T cell repertoires in COVID-19. The wider study: Whether acute or convalescent, the COVID-19 samples came from the United States, Italy and Spain.

The V segment lost 0 bases and the J segment 3 bases; nucleotides outside the gene matches: 13. The CDR3 is 18 residues long. Per the germline V gene, CDR1 is SEHNR and CDR2 is FQNEAQ (reference sequence). In the original workflow: Amplifying reference gene primers gave estimates of nucleated cell counts. Method: immunoSEQ multiplex PCR; TCRdb's copy keeps in-frame clones and lacks some. V and J calls plus clone size are reproduced from that table; the DNA served to infer D and trimming. The sample lists approximately 260,000 clones; nearly 90% were seen once. The sample taken for sequencing was peripheral blood. The TCR originated in a woman aged 40 to 49 who had recovered from COVID-19. V and J are TRBV7-9 and TRBJ1-2; TRBD1 matches 7 bases. CDR3 protein: CASSLATQGGLAHYGYTF. CDR3 in DNA: TGTGCCAGCAGCTTAGCTACCCAGGGGGGCCTAGCTCACTATGGCTACACCTTC.